This record concerns one T cell receptor (beta chain) sequence. Its antigen is still unknown. The protocol was immunoSEQ multiplex PCR, while the TCRdb copy is restricted to in-frame clones and leaves out a portion. The table lists 2 million to 2.5 million clones, 95% of them singletons. V was clipped by 6 bases and J by 8 bases, with 14 bases between them. The CDR3 totals 14 residues. Germline V gives CDR1 MNHNY, CDR2 SVGAGI (reference sequence). The data stem from a study of shared clonotypes between healthy human individuals. Study results and caveats: Expectations were that clonotype sharing among donors would be affected by sequencing depth. The authors sampled blood alone, and tissue repertoires likely differ.

CD45RA-negative memory and CD45RA+ naive subsets were split from the CD4+ cells. The TCR sequence derives from a man between 18 and 35 years old in good health. The V gene is TRBV6-6, the J gene TRBJ1-6, with D uncertain. Sequenced: naive CD4+ T cells sorted from blood. The sample's subset: CD45RA+ positively selected. CDR3 sequence reads: CASSPTRTHSPLHF. CDR3 DNA sequence: TGTGCCAGCAGCCCCACCAGGACCCATTCACCCCTCCACTTT.